What follows are 20 T cell receptor beta chains derived from one specimen sequenced in a study of CD4 T cells in relation to SARS-CoV-2 and coronaviruses. CD4+ T cells from unexposed donors were obtained before the COVID-19 pandemic (2011-2018). This table comes from immunoSEQ multiplex PCR, and its TCRdb copy is limited to in-frame clones, with some not included. This sample has more than 55,000 clones; roughly 85% occur once, and the top ten carry around 1.5%. The sample consisted of memory CD4+ T cells from PBMCs. These receptors were taken from a human donor in good health.

V and J are TRBV6-5 and TRBJ2-5, with 8 bases that match TRBD2. There are 12 residues in the CDR3. The V gene end was trimmed by 6 bases and the J gene end by 6 bases; junction bases not matched to a gene: 3. Germline-derived CDR1 and CDR2 are MNHEY and SVGAGI. CDR3 nucleotides: TGTGCCAGCAGGGGGACTAGACAGACCCAGTACTTC. Amino acid sequence: CASRGTRQTQYF.

The chain combines TRBV19 with TRBJ1-2, with a possible D match to TRBD1 (5 bases). The V end was cut by 3 bases, the J end by 4 bases, with 12 bases between. The germline V gene has CDR1 LNHDA and CDR2 SQIVND (reference sequence). CDR3 size: 14 residues. CDR3: CASSIPTVRYGYTF. Written as DNA, the CDR3 is TGTGCCAGTAGTATTCCGACAGTCCGCTATGGCTACACCTTC.

The V gene is TRBV12-3 or TRBV12-4, the J gene TRBJ1-2; 7 bases align to TRBD1. With 10 bases clipped from V and 4 bases from J, the junction kept 6 bases outside the gene matches. CDR3 length: 12 residues. CDR3 in amino acids: CATRQGLYGYTF. For the CDR3, the DNA is TGTGCCACCCGACAGGGCCTCTATGGCTACACCTTC.

This clone has a single count. This chain uses TRBV5-1 with TRBJ2-5, with 8 positions matching TRBD2. Unmatched junction bases numbered 10, after V lost 5 bases and J lost 7 bases. CDR3 length: 14 amino acids. Germline CDR1 is SGHRS and CDR2 is YFSETQ. CDR3 amino acids: CASSPVAGILTQYF. Here the CDR3 DNA reads TGCGCCAGCAGTCCCGTAGCGGGAATCTTGACCCAGTACTTC. Full variable domain (outside the CDR3, taken from reference TRBV5-1 and TRBJ2-5): KAGVTQTPRYLIKTRGQQVTLSCSPISGHRSVSWYQQTPGQGLQFLFEYFSETQRNKGNFPGRFSGRQFSNSRSEMNVSTLELGDSALYLCASSPVAGILTQYFGPGTRLLVL.

V is TRBV5-6 and J is TRBJ1-2, with 9 bases lining up with TRBD1. V lost 4 bases to trimming and J lost 2 bases; unmatched junction nucleotides: 6. The CDR3 has 15 residues. CDR1 is SGHDT and CDR2 is YYEEEE in the germline V gene. CDR3 in DNA: TGTGCCAGCAGCCCCGGACAGGGGTTAAACTATGGCTACACCTTC. Protein product: CASSPGQGLNYGYTF.

This clone was seen only a few times. The chain joins TRBV27 to TRBJ2-1; 7 bases agree with TRBD2. Germline V CDR1 and CDR2: MNHEY, SMNVEV (reference sequence). There are 15 residues in the CDR3. V dropped 8 bases and J dropped 7; count of bases not matched to a gene: 14. CDR3 sequence (DNA): TGTGCCAGCGGTTCTTGGGGGGGAGTAGGGAATGAGCAGTTCTTC. Translating it yields CASGSWGGVGNEQFF.

V gene TRBV28 combines with J gene TRBJ2-1, with 13 bases fitting TRBD2. Germline V gene data show CDR1 as MDHEN and CDR2 as SYDVKM. This CDR3 is built from 14 residues. Trimming took 6 bases from V and 7 from J; bases not matched to a gene: 3. CDR3: CASSGLAGDNEQFF. For the CDR3, the DNA is TGTGCCAGCAGCGGACTAGCGGGAGATAATGAGCAGTTCTTC.

The chain joins TRBV21-1 to TRBJ2-7. TRBV21-1 is termed a pseudogene. This CDR3 has 17 amino acids. CDR3 in DNA: TGTGCCAGCAGCCCACCGAACGGACGGATTCCACCGTGGGAGCAGTACTTC. It is translated as CASSPPNGRIPPWEQYF.

Here the CDR3 DNA reads TGTGCCAGCAGTGAAAGGACTAGCGGGAGAGTAAACACAGATACGCAGTATTTT. Amino acids: CASSERTSGRVNTDTQYF. The rearrangement uses TRBV6-1 and TRBJ2-3; 13 bases map to TRBD2. Germline V gene lookup returns CDR1 MNHNS and CDR2 SASEGT. V gave up 2 bases and J gave up 2 bases; unmatched junction bases: 7. The CDR3 runs 18 residues.

The rearrangement uses TRBV5-1 and TRBJ2-1; D unresolved. Germline assignment: CDR1 SGHRS and CDR2 YFSETQ. Trimming removed 3 bases at V and 8 bases at J, with 12 bases between. The CDR3 extends over 13 amino acids. For the CDR3, the DNA is TGCGCCAGCAGCTCCGAACTTGCGGATGAGCAGTTCTTC. Amino acids: CASSSELADEQFF.

The genes are TRBV7-8 and TRBJ1-1; a weak D match, TRBD1 (5 bases). V shed 2 bases and J shed 0 bases, with 10 bases lying between them. The CDR3 extends over 15 amino acids. Germline-derived CDR1 and CDR2 are SGHVS and FQNEAQ. The CDR3 protein is CASSLIGELNTEAFF. CDR3 nucleotide sequence: TGTGCCAGCAGCTTAATAGGGGAATTGAACACTGAAGCTTTCTTT.

The chain has TRBV10-2 and TRBJ2-1; 8 bases are a match to TRBD2. The CDR3 covers 13 residues. After removal of 5 bases from V and 9 bases from J, the junction contained 6 bases not matched to a gene. The germline V gene encodes CDR1 WSHSY and CDR2 SAAADI. The CDR3, as DNA: TGCGCCAGCAGTTGGCGGGAGGTTAGTGAGCAGTTCTTC. This gives the protein CASSWREVSEQFF.

This clone appeared once. The rearrangement links TRBV11-2 to TRBJ2-1; TRBD1 agrees at 9 bases. CDR1 is SGHAT and CDR2 is FQNNGV in the germline V gene. This CDR3 contains 16 residues. V shed 4 bases, J shed 4 bases, and the junction held 8 bases outside the gene matches. CDR3 sequence reads: CASSSRQGVSYNEQFF. The CDR3 nucleotides read TGTGCCAGCAGCTCCAGACAGGGGGTTTCGTACAATGAGCAGTTCTTC.

V usage is TRBV11-3 and J usage is TRBJ2-1, with D unclear. Germline assignment: CDR1 SGHNT and CDR2 YENEEA. The CDR3 is 15 amino acids. The V gene lost 0 bases and the J gene lost 10 bases, with 16 bases spanning the gap. DNA of the CDR3: TGTGCCAGCAGCTTAGACGGCACAAACCGAAGGGAGCAGTTCTTC. This sequence encodes CASSLDGTNRREQFF.

This clone was detected once. V is TRBV23-1 and J is TRBJ2-1, with D possibly matching TRBD2 (5 bases). TRBV23-1 is an open reading frame whose function is uncertain. V shed 6 bases and J shed 0 bases, with 12 bases lying between them. The CDR3 is 15 amino acids. CDR3 nucleotides: TGCGCCAGCAGCCGCACTAGTCCCTCCTACAATGAGCAGTTCTTC. It encodes CASSRTSPSYNEQFF.

V usage is TRBV28 and J usage is TRBJ1-2; no clear D. V gave up 2 bases and J gave up 8 bases, with 12 bases separating them. The CDR3 has 13 amino acids. The germline CDR1 and CDR2 sequences are MDHEN and SYDVKM. The chain's CDR3 is CASSLDYRRGYTF. The CDR3 coding sequence is TGTGCCAGCAGTTTAGACTACAGACGCGGCTACACCTTC.

The chain is built from TRBV5-8 and TRBJ2-2; possibly TRBD2 for D (6 bases). The CDR3 is 14 residues long. Trimming took off 0 bases at V and 4 bases at J, with 7 bases between the two ends. The germline gives CDR1 SGHTS, CDR2 YDEGEE. The CDR3 sequence is CASSLVAVTGELFF. In DNA form, the CDR3 reads TGTGCCAGCAGCTTGGTAGCGGTCACCGGGGAGCTGTTTTTT.

This chain uses TRBV18 with TRBJ2-5; D possibly corresponds to TRBD1 (5 bases). This CDR3 is 15 amino acids long. Germline V CDR1 and CDR2: KGHSH, LQKENI. The V and J ends lost 1 base and 3 bases respectively, with 12 bases between them. This CDR3 is CASSPQSRAEETQYF. CDR3 nucleotide sequence: TGTGCCAGCTCACCACAGTCCAGGGCGGAAGAGACCCAGTACTTC. Combining the CDR3 with reference TRBV18 and TRBJ2-5 gives the whole variable domain NAGVMQNPRHLVRRRGQEARLRCSPMKGHSHVYWYRQLPEEGLKFMVYLQKENIIDESGMPKERFSAEFPKEGPSILRIQQVVRGDSAAYFCASSPQSRAEETQYFGPGTRLLVL.

This clone occurred a few times. The chain joins TRBV4-1 to TRBJ2-7; 11 nucleotides align to TRBD2. The CDR3 contains 16 residues. The germline V gene has CDR1 MGHRA and CDR2 YSYEKL. V dropped 0 bases and J dropped 5; count of bases not matched to a gene: 6. CDR3 amino acids: CASSQDSTSGRDEQYF. Here the CDR3 DNA reads TGCGCCAGCAGCCAAGATTCCACTAGCGGGAGAGACGAGCAGTACTTC.

V gene TRBV2 combines with J gene TRBJ1-6; the D gene is possibly TRBD1 (5 bases). This CDR3 is built from 16 residues. V shed 3 bases and J shed 6 bases, with 15 bases lying between them. The germline V gene encodes CDR1 SNHLY and CDR2 FYNNEI. This CDR3 reads CASSDSRGWGNSPLHF. For the CDR3, the DNA is TGTGCCAGCAGTGACTCCCGGGGCTGGGGTAATTCACCCCTCCACTTT.